These T cell receptor beta chains were read from a single sample in a study of T cells in tumors after PD-1 blockade. The protocol was immunoSEQ multiplex PCR, while the TCRdb copy is restricted to in-frame clones and leaves out a portion. The table shows roughly 8,500 clones, with 55% to 75% occurring only once. This sample comprised tumor tissue, obtained after anti-PD-1 treatment. The origin of the receptors is a human donor with basal cell carcinoma. Each CDR3 is given with its conserved first and last residue. The D gene is left open where the match is weak. A row's size may be missing; if present it is once, few, many or a size class.

d_call j_call v_call clone_size cdr3_aa cdr3_nt
. TRBJ1-5 TRBV27 . CASSLQGLGNQPQHF TGTGCCAGCAGTCTACAGGGACTTGGCAATCAGCCCCAGCATTTT
TRBD1 TRBJ1-1 TRBV6-1 . CASSFTGGGNTEAFF TGTGCCAGCAGCTTTACAGGGGGTGGGAACACTGAAGCTTTCTTT
. TRBJ1-2 TRBV5-6 . CASSFAGGANYGYTF TGTGCCAGCAGCTTTGCGGGGGGAGCTAACTATGGCTACACCTTC
. TRBJ2-5 TRBV7-3 . CASSLRGTFQETQYF TGTGCCAGCAGCTTAAGGGGCACCTTTCAAGAGACCCAGTACTTC
. TRBJ2-1 TRBV7-9 large CASSFSSINEQFF TGTGCCAGCAGCTTTTCCAGCATCAATGAGCAGTTCTTC
TRBD1 TRBJ1-4 TRBV5-1 . CASSLAMTGGLTNEKLFF TGCGCCAGCAGCTTGGCCATGACAGGGGGCTTGACTAATGAAAAACTGTTTTTT
. TRBJ2-1 TRBV20-1 few CSARQNGQFF TGCAGTGCTAGACAGAATGGGCAGTTCTTC
TRBD1 TRBJ1-2 TRBV18 . CASSPPSYPGQTPVTNYGYTF TGTGCCAGCTCACCACCCTCTTATCCGGGACAGACTCCTGTTACTAACTATGGCTACACCTTC
TRBD2 TRBJ2-7 TRBV7-3 . CASSPFHSGGYEQYF TGTGCCAGCAGCCCCTTCCACAGCGGGGGCTACGAGCAGTACTTC
. TRBJ1-5 TRBV19 . CASNPGRGNQPQHF TGTGCCAGTAATCCGGGACGGGGCAATCAGCCCCAGCATTTT
. TRBJ2-7 TRBV19 . CASSIAGSTYEQYF TGTGCCAGTAGTATAGCAGGGTCGACCTACGAGCAGTACTTC
. TRBJ2-3 TRBV7-6 . CASSQQTGDTQYF TGTGCCAGCAGCCAACAGACAGGTGATACGCAGTATTTT
TRBD1 TRBJ1-2 TRBV5-4 . CASSFMDRGQGGYTF TGTGCCAGCAGCTTTATGGACAGGGGGCAAGGTGGCTACACCTTC
. TRBJ1-1 TRBV5-1 . CASSLAGGRDEAFF TGCGCCAGCAGCTTGGCCGGCGGTCGAGATGAAGCTTTCTTT
. TRBJ1-6 TRBV30 large CAWSKGPRGGF TGTGCCTGGAGTAAAGGGCCCCGAGGTGGGTTT
. TRBJ1-6 TRBV30 few CAWSRGASSYNSPLHF TGTGCCTGGAGCCGGGGCGCGAGCTCCTATAATTCACCCCTCCACTTT
TRBD1 TRBJ2-5 TRBV25-1 . CASSVYGTGVGKTQYF TGTGCCAGCAGTGTTTATGGGACAGGGGTCGGGAAGACCCAGTACTTC
TRBD2 TRBJ2-3 TRBV3-1/TRBV3-2 . CASSLAGSSTDTQYF TGTGCCAGCTCACTAGCGGGGTCGAGTACAGATACGCAGTATTTT
. TRBJ1-6 TRBV3-1/TRBV3-2 . CASSQDLGNGANNSPLHF TGTGCCAGCAGCCAAGATCTTGGGAACGGGGCTAATAATTCACCCCTCCACTTT
. TRBJ2-1 TRBV3-1/TRBV3-2 . CASSRRLRGLLYNEQFF TGTGCCAGCAGCCGCCGCCTGAGGGGACTCCTCTACAATGAGCAGTTCTTC
TRBD1 TRBJ1-2 TRBV19 . CASSISQGAGYGYTF TGTGCCAGTAGTATATCACAGGGGGCAGGCTATGGCTACACCTTC
. TRBJ1-2 TRBV27 . CASRSPSRDNGYTF TGTGCCAGCAGGTCACCTAGCCGGGACAATGGCTACACCTTC
. TRBJ2-1 TRBV29-1 . CSVGGRQGNEQFF TGCAGCGTTGGGGGGCGGCAGGGCAATGAGCAGTTCTTC
. TRBJ1-5 TRBV10-2 . CASSDAEHQPQHF TGCGCCAGCAGTGATGCTGAACATCAGCCCCAGCATTTT
. TRBJ2-2 TRBV5-1 . CASRGGNTGELFF TGCGCCAGCAGGGGGGGAAACACCGGGGAGCTGTTTTTT
TRBD1 TRBJ2-7 TRBV6-5 . CASSRTGPPYEQYF TGTGCCAGCAGCCGGACAGGGCCCCCCTACGAGCAGTACTTC
TRBD1 TRBJ2-7 TRBV3-1/TRBV3-2 . CASSLGRTGLYEQYF TGTGCCAGCAGCCTGGGAAGGACAGGACTCTACGAGCAGTACTTC
TRBD1 TRBJ2-2 TRBV15 . CATSRSGTDTGELFF TGTGCCACCAGCCGCTCGGGGACAGATACCGGGGAGCTGTTTTTT
. TRBJ2-7 TRBV9 . CASSVGGPSYEQYF TGTGCCAGCAGCGTGGGGGGTCCGTCGTACGAGCAGTACTTC
. TRBJ2-2 TRBV24-1 medium-sized CATSEGGTGELFF TGTGCCACCAGTGAGGGAGGCACCGGGGAGCTGTTTTTT
TRBD1 TRBJ1-4 TRBV13 . CASSIDRGLGELFF TGTGCCAGCAGCATCGACAGGGGGCTTGGGGAACTGTTTTTT
. TRBJ1-1 TRBV7-9 . CASSFANTEAFF TGTGCCAGCAGCTTTGCGAACACTGAAGCTTTCTTT
TRBD1 TRBJ1-2 TRBV15 once CATSRDSAIGDRGRLGYGYTF TGTGCCACCAGCAGAGATTCGGCTATTGGGGACAGGGGGCGCCTGGGCTATGGCTACACCTTC
TRBD2 TRBJ2-2 TRBV10-2 few CASSGLAGGTGELFF TGCGCCAGCAGCGGGCTAGCGGGGGGGACCGGGGAGCTGTTTTTT
. TRBJ2-5 TRBV3-1/TRBV3-2 . CASSQGRAETQYF TGTGCCAGCAGCCAGGGCCGGGCGGAGACCCAGTACTTC
. TRBJ2-3 TRBV5-1 few CASSLGQTASTDTQYF TGCGCCAGCAGCTTGGGTCAGACCGCTAGCACAGATACGCAGTATTTT
. TRBJ1-3 TRBV19 . CANPRGNGGNTIYF TGTGCCAACCCCAGAGGGAATGGCGGAAACACCATATATTTT
. TRBJ2-5 TRBV30 few CAWSPSLRGGRVAQYF TGTGCCTGGAGTCCATCCTTGAGGGGCGGACGTGTGGCCCAGTACTTC
TRBD1 TRBJ1-2 TRBV19 . CASSPTRQGEGIVGYTF TGTGCCAGTAGTCCGACAAGACAGGGAGAAGGGATAGTGGGCTACACCTTC
. TRBJ1-6 TRBV3-1/TRBV3-2 few CASRAYREDSPLHF TGTGCCAGCAGGGCTTACAGGGAAGATTCACCCCTCCACTTT
TRBD2 TRBJ2-1 TRBV5-8 . CASSVLAGGPKDEQFF TGTGCCAGCAGCGTCCTAGCGGGGGGGCCTAAAGATGAGCAGTTCTTC
. TRBJ2-2 TRBV7-9 . CASSLSLGPAGELFF TGTGCCAGCAGCTTGTCCCTGGGTCCCGCCGGGGAGCTGTTTTTT
. TRBJ2-7 TRBV4-1 . CASSQDSVLAGEQYF TGCGCCAGCAGCCAAGATTCAGTACTAGCTGGCGAGCAGTACTTC
. TRBJ2-7 TRBV10-3 . CAIGNGGSYEQYF TGTGCCATCGGGAACGGGGGATCTTACGAGCAGTACTTC
. TRBJ1-2 TRBV30 . CAWTGNYGYTF TGTGCCTGGACGGGGAATTATGGCTACACCTTC